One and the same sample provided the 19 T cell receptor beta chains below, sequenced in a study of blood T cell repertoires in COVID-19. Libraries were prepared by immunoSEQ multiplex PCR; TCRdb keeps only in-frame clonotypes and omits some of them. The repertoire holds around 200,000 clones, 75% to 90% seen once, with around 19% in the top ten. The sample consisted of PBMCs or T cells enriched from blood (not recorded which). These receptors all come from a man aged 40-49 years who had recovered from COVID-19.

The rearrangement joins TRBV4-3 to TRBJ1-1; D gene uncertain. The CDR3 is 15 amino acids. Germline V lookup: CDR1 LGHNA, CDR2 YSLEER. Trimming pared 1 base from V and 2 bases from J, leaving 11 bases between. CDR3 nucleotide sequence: TGCGCCAGCAGCCAAGTTTCGGGGTTTAACACTGAAGCTTTCTTT. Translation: CASSQVSGFNTEAFF.

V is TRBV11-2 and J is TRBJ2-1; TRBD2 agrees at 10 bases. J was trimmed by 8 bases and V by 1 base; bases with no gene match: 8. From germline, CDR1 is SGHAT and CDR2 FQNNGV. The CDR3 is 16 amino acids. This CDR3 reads CASSLGVAGGLDEQFF. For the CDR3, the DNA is TGTGCCAGCAGCTTAGGGGTAGCGGGAGGTCTAGATGAGCAGTTCTTC. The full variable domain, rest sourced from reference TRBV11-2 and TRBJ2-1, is EAGVAQSPRYKIIEKRQSVAFWCNPISGHATLYWYQQILGQGPKLLIQFQNNGVVDDSQLPKDRFSAERLKGVDSTLKIQPAKLEDSAVYLCASSLGVAGGLDEQFFGPGTRLTVL.

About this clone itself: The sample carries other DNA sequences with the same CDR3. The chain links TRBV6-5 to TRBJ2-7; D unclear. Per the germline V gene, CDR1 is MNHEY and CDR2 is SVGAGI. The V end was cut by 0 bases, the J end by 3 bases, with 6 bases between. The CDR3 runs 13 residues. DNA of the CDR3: TGTGCCAGCAGTTACTCCCTAGGCTACGAGCAGTACTTC. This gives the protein CASSYSLGYEQYF.

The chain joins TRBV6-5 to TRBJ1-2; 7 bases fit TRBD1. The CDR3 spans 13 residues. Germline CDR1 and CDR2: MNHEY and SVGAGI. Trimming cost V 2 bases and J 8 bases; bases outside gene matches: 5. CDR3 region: CASSYGIQGGYTF. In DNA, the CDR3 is TGTGCCAGCAGTTACGGCATACAGGGGGGCTACACCTTC.

The chain's CDR3 is CASQRGGRARETQYF. The CDR3 region has the DNA TGTGCCAGTCAGAGGGGCGGGAGGGCCAGAGAGACCCAGTACTTC. The chain joins TRBV6-5 to TRBJ2-5, with TRBD2 matching over 9 bases. The trim removed 9 bases at V and 4 bases at J, leaving 12 bases unmatched. CDR3 length equals 15 residues. The germline CDR1 and CDR2 sequences are MNHEY and SVGAGI.

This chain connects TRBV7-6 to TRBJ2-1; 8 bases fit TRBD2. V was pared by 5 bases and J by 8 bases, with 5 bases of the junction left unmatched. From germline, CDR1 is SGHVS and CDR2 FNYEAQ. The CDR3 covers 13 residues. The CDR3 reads CASSLPGGDEQFF. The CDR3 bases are TGTGCCAGCAGCCTGCCGGGAGGGGATGAGCAGTTCTTC.

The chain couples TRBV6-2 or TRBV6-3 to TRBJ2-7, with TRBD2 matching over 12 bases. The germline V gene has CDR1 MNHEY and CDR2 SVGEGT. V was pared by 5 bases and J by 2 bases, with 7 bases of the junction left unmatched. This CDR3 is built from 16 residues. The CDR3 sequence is CASSPILAGGPYEQYF. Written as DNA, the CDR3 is TGTGCCAGCAGTCCCATTCTAGCGGGAGGGCCCTACGAGCAGTACTTC.

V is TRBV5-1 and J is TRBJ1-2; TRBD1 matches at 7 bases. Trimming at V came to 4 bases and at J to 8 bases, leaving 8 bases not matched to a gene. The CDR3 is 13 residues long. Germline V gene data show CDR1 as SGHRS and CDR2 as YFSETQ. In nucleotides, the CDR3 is TGCGCCAGCAGCCCTCAGGGGGTCGGCGGCTACACCTTC. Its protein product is CASSPQGVGGYTF.

This CDR3 is CASSIQVHQPQHF. CDR3 bases: TGTGCCAGTAGTATCCAGGTACATCAGCCCCAGCATTTT. The V call is TRBV19, the J call TRBJ1-5; D is unclear. CDR3 length equals 13 residues. Germline values: CDR1 LNHDA, CDR2 SQIVND (reference sequence). V lost 3 bases and J 5 bases, leaving 8 bases between the germline ends.

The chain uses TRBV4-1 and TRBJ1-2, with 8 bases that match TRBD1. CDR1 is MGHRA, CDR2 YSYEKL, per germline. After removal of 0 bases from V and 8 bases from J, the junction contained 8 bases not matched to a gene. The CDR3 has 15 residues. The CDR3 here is CASSQDWRTGRGYTF. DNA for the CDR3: TGCGCCAGCAGCCAAGATTGGAGGACAGGGAGAGGCTACACCTTC.

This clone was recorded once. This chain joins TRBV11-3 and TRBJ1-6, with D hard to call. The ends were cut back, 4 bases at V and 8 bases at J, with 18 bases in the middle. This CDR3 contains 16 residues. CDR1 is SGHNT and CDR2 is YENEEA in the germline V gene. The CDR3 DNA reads TGTGCCAGCAGCTCCCGCGACGTCGGGGAAGATTCACCCCTCCACTTT. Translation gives CASSSRDVGEDSPLHF.

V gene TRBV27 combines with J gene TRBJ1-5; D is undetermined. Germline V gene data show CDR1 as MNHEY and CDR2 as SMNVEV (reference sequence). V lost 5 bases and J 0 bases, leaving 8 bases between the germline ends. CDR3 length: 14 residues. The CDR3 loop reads CASSPLISNQPQHF. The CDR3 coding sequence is TGTGCCAGCAGTCCCCTTATTAGCAATCAGCCCCAGCATTTT.

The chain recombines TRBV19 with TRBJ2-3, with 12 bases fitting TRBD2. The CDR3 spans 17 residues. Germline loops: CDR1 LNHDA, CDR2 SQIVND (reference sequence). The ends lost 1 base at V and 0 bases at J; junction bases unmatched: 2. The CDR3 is CASSIALAGGSTDTQYF. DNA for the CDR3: TGTGCCAGTAGTATAGCTCTAGCGGGAGGGAGCACAGATACGCAGTATTTT.

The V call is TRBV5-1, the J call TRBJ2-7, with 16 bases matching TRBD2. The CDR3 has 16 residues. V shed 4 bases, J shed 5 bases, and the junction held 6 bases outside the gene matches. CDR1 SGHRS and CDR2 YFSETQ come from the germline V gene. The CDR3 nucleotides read TGCGCCAGCAGCCCGGGACTAGCGGGAGGGCTGGACGAGCAGTACTTC. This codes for CASSPGLAGGLDEQYF.

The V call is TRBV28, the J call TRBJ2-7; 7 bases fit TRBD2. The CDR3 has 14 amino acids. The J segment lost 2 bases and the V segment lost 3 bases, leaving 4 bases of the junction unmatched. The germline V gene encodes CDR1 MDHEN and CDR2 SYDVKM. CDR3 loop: CASSFQSGAYEQYF. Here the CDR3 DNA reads TGTGCCAGCAGTTTTCAAAGCGGGGCCTACGAGCAGTACTTC.

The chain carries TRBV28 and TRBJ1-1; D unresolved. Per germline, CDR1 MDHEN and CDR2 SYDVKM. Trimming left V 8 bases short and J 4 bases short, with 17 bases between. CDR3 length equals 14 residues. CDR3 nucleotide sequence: TGTGCCAGCCTTCGGGGATATGATGGCACTGAAGCTTTCTTT. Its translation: CASLRGYDGTEAFF.

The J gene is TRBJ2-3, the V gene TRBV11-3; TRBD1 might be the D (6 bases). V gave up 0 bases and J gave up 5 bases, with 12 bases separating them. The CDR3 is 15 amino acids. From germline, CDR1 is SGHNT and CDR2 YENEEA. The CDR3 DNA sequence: TGTGCCAGCAGCTTAGATCAGGGGTTGGGAGATACGCAGTATTTT. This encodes CASSLDQGLGDTQYF.

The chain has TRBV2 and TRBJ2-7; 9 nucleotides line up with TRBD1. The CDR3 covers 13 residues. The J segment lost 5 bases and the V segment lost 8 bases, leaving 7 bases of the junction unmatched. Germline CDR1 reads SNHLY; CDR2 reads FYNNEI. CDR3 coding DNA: TGTGCCAGCGGAGACAGGGGGTTCGACGAGCAGTACTTC. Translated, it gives CASGDRGFDEQYF.

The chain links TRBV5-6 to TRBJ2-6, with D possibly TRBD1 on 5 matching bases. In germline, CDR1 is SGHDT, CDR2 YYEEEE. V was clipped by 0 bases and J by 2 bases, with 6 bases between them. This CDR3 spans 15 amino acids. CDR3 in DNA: TGTGCCAGCAGCTTGGGGGGCCCTGGGGCCAACGTCCTGACTTTC. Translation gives CASSLGGPGANVLTF.